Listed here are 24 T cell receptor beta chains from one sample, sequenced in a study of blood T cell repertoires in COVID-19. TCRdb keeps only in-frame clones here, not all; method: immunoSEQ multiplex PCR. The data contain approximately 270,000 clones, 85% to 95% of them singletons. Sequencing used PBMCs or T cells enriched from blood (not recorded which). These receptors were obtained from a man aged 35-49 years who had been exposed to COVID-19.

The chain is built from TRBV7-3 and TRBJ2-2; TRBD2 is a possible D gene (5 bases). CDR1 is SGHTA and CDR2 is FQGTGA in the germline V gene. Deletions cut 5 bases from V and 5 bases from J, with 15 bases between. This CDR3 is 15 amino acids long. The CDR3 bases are TGTGCCAGCAGCCCCCACTGGGGAGAGACCGGGGAGCTGTTTTTT. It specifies CASSPHWGETGELFF.

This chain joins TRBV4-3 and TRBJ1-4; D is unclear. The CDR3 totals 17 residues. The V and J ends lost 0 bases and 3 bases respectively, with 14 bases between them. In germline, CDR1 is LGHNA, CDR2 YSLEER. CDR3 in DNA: TGCGCCAGCAGCCAAGATCATTGGGAGGAACCTAATGAAAAACTGTTTTTT. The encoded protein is CASSQDHWEEPNEKLFF.

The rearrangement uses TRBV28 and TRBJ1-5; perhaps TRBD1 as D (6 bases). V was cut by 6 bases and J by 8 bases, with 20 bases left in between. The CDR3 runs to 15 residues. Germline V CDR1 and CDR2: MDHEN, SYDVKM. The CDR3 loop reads CASSASIGGREPQHF. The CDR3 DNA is TGTGCCAGCAGCGCAAGCATCGGGGGGCGAGAGCCCCAGCATTTT.

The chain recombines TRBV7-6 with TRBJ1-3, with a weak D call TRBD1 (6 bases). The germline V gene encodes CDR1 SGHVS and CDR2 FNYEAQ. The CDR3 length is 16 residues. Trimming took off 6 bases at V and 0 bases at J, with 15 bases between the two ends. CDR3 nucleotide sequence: TGTGCCAGCAGTAAACGACAGGAGAGCTCTGGAAACACCATATATTTT. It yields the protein CASSKRQESSGNTIYF.

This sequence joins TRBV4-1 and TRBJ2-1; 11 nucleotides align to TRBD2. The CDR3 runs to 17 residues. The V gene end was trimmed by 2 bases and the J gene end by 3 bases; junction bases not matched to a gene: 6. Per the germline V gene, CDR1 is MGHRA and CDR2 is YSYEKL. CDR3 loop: CASSQRGGLAVYNEQFF. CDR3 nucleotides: TGCGCCAGCAGCCAACGTGGGGGACTAGCGGTCTACAATGAGCAGTTCTTC.

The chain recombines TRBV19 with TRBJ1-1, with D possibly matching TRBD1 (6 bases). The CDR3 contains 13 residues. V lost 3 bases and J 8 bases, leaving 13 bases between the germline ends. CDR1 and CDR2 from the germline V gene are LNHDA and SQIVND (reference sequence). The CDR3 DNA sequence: TGTGCCAGTAGTATTACCCCGACAGGAGAAGCTTTCTTT. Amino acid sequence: CASSITPTGEAFF.

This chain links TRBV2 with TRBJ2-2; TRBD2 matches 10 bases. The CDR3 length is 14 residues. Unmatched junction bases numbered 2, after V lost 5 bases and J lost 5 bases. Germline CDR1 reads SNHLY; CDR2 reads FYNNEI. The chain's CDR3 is CASSILAGTGELFF. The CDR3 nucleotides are TGTGCCAGCAGTATACTAGCGGGGACCGGGGAGCTGTTTTTT. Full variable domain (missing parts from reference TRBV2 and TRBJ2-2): EPEVTQTPSHQVTQMGQEVILRCVPISNHLYFYWYRQILGQKVEFLVSFYNNEISEKSEIFDDQFSVERPDGSNFTLKIRSTKLEDSAMYFCASSILAGTGELFFGEGSRLTVL.

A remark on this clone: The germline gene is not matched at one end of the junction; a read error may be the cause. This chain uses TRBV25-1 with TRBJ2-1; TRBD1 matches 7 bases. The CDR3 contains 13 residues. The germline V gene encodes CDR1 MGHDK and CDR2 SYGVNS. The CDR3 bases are TGTGCTAGCAGGGGGAGTAGTTTCAATGAGCAGTTCTTC. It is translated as CASRGSSFNEQFF.

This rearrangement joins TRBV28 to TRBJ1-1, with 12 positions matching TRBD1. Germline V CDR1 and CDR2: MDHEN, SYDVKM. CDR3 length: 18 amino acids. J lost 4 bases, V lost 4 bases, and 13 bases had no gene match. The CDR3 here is CASSSPSGTGGAGTEAFF. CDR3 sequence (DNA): TGTGCCAGCAGTTCGCCCTCCGGGACAGGGGGCGCGGGCACTGAAGCTTTCTTT. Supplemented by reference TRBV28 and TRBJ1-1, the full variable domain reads DVKVTQSSRYLVKRTGEKVFLECVQDMDHENMFWYRQDPGLGLRLIYFSYDVKMKEKGDIPEGYSVSREKKERFSLILESASTNQTSMYLCASSSPSGTGGAGTEAFFGQGTRLTVV.

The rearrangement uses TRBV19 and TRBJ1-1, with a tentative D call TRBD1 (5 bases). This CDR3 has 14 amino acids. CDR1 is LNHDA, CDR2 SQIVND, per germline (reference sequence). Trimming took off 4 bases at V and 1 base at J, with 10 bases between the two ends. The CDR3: CASSKGLKNTEAFF. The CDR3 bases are TGTGCCAGTAGTAAGGGACTTAAGAACACTGAAGCTTTCTTT.

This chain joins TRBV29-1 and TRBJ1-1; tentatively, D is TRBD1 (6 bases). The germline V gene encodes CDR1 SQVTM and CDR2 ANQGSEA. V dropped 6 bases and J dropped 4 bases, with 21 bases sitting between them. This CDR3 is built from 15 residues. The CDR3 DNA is TGCAGCGTAGCGAATACCGGGACACCTATCACTGAAGCTTTCTTT. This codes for CSVANTGTPITEAFF. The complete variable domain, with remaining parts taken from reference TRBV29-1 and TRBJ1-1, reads SAVISQKPSRDICQRGTSLTIQCQVDSQVTMMFWYRQQPGQSLTLIATANQGSEATYESGFVIDKFPISRPNLTFSTLTVSNMSPEDSSIYLCSVANTGTPITEAFFGQGTRLTVV.

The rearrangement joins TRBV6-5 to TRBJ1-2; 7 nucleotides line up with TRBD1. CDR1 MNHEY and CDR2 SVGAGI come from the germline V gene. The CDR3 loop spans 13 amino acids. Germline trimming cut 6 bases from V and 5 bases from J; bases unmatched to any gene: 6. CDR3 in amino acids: CASSDATGYGYTF. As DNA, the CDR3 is TGTGCCAGCAGCGACGCGACAGGGTATGGCTACACCTTC.

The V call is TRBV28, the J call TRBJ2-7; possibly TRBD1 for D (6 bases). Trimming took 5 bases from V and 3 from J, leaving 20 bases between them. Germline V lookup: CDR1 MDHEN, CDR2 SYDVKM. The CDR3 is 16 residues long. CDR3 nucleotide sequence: TGTGCCAGCAGTGCCAGAGTGGGGGCGAGGGACTACGAGCAGTACTTC. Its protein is CASSARVGARDYEQYF.

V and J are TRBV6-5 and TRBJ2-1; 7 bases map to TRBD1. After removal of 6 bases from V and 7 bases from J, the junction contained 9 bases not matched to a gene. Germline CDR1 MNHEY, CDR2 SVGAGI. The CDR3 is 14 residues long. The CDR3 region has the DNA TGTGCCAGCAGCTACGACAGGGCGTCAAATGAGCAGTTCTTC. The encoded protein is CASSYDRASNEQFF.

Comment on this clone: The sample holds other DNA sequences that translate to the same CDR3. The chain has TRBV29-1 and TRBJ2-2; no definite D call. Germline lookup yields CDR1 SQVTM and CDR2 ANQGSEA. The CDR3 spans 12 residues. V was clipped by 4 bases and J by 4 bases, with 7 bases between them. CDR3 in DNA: TGCAGCGTTGGGGCAGCCACCGGGGAGCTGTTTTTT. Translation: CSVGAATGELFF.

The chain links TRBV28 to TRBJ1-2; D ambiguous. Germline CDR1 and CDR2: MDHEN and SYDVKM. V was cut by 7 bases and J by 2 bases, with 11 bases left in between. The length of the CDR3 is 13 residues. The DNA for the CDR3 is TGTGCCAGCATTTCAGGTGGGAACTATGGCTACACCTTC. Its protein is CASISGGNYGYTF.

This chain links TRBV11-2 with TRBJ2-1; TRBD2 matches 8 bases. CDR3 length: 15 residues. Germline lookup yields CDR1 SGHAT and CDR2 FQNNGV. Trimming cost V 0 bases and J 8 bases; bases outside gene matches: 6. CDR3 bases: TGTGCCAGCAGCTTAGATTTTGGCGGGAGGCATGAGCAGTTCTTC. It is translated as CASSLDFGGRHEQFF.

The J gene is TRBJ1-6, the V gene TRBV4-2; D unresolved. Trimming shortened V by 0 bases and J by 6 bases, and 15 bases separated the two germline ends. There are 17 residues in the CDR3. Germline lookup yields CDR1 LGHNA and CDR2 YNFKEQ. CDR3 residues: CASSQDQASGINSPLHF. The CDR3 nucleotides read TGTGCCAGCAGCCAAGATCAGGCGTCGGGAATTAATTCACCCCTCCACTTT.

CDR3 DNA: TGTGCCTGGAGTGTATTCGGGAACGAGCAGTACTTC. This sequence encodes CAWSVFGNEQYF. The chain is built from TRBV30 and TRBJ2-7, with D possibly matching TRBD2 (5 bases). V lost 0 bases and J lost 5, with 8 bases in between. Germline assignment: CDR1 GTSNPN and CDR2 SVGIG (reference sequence). The CDR3 totals 12 residues.

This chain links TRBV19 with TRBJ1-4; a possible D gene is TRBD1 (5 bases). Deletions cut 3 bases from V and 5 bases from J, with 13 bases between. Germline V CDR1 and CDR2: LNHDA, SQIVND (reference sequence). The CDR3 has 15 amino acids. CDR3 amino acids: CASSIGTVSNEKLFF. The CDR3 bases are TGTGCCAGTAGTATCGGGACTGTCTCAAATGAAAAACTGTTTTTT.

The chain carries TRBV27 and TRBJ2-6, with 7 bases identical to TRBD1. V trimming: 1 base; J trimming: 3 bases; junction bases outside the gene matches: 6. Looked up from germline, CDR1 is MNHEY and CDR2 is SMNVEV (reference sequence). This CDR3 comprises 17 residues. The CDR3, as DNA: TGTGCCAGCAGTTTATACAGGGGCACTTATGGGGCCAACGTCCTGACTTTC. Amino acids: CASSLYRGTYGANVLTF.

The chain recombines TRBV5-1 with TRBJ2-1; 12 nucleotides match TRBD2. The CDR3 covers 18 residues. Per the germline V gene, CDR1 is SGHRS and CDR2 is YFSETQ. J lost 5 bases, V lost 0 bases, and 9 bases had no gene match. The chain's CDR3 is CASSLGWGLAGGDNEQFF. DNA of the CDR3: TGCGCCAGCAGCTTGGGTTGGGGGCTAGCGGGAGGGGACAATGAGCAGTTCTTC.

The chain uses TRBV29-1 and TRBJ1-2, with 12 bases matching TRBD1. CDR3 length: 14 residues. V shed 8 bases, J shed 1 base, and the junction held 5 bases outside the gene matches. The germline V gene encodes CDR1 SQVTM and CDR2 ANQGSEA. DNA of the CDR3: TGCAGCTTAGGGACAGGGGGCGATAACTATGGCTACACCTTC. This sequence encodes CSLGTGGDNYGYTF.

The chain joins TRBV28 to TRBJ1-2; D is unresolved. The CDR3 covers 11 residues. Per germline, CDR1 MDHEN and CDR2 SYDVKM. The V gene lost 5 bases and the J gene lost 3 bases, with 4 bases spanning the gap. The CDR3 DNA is TGTGCCAGCAGTCTTCACTATGGCTACACCTTC. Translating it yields CASSLHYGYTF.